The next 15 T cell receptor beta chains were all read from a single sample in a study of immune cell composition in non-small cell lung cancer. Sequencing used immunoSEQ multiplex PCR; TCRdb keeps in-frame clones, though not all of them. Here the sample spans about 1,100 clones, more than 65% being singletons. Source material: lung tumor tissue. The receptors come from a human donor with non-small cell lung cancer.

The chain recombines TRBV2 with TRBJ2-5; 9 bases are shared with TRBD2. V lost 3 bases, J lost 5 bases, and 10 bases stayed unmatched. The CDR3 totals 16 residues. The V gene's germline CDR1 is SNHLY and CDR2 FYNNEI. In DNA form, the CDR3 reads TGTGCCAGCAGTGAGGGTTTAGCGGGGGAGTGGGAGACCCAGTACTTC. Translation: CASSEGLAGEWETQYF.

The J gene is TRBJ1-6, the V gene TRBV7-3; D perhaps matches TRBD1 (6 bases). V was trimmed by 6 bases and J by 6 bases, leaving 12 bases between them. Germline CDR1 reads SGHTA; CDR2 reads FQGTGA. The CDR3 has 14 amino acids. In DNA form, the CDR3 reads TGTGCCAGCAGTTCAACAGGGCTTAATTCACCCCTCCACTTT. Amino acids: CASSSTGLNSPLHF.

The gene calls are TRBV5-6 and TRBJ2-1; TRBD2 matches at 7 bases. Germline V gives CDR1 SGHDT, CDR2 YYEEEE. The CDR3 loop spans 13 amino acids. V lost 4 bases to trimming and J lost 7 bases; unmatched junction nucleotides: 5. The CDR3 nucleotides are TGTGCCAGCAGCCCAATGGGAGGGAATGAGCAGTTCTTC. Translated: CASSPMGGNEQFF.

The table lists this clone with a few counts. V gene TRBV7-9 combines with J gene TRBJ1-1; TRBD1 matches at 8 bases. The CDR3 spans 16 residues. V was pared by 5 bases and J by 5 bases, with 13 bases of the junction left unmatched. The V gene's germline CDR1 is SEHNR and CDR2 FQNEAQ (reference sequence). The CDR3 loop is CASSPLTARGHTEAFF. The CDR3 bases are TGTGCCAGCAGCCCCCTCACGGCCAGGGGGCATACTGAAGCTTTCTTT.

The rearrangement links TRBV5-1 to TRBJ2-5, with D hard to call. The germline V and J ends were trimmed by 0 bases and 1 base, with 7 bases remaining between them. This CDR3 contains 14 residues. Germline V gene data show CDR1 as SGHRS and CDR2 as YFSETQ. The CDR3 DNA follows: TGCGCCAGCAGCTTGGTGGCAGTCCAAGAGACCCAGTACTTC. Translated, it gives CASSLVAVQETQYF.

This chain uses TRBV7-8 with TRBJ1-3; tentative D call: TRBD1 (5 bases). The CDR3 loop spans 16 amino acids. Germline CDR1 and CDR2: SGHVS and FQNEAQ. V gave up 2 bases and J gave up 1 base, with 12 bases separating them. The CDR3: CASSLMDTPSGNTIYF. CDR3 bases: TGTGCCAGCAGCTTAATGGACACACCGTCTGGAAACACCATATATTTT. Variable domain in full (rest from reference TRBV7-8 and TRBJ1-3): GAGVSQSPRYKVAKRGQDVALRCDPISGHVSLFWYQQALGQGPEFLTYFQNEAQLDKSGLPSDRFFAERPEGSVSTLKIQRTQQEDSAVYLCASSLMDTPSGNTIYFGEGSWLTVV.

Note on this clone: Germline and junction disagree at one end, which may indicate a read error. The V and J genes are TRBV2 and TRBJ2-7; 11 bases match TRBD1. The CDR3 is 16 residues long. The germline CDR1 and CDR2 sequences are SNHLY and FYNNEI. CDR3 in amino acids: CASSKRRTGGSDEQYF. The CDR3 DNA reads TGTGCCAGCAGCAAACGTCGGACAGGGGGCTCCGACGAGCAGTACTTC.

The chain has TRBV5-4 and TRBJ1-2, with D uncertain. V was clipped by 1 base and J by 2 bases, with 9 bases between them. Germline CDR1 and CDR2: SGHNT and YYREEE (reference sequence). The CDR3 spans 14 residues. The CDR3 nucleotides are TGTGCCAGCAGCTTGATCGGAGAGAACTATGGCTACACCTTC. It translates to CASSLIGENYGYTF. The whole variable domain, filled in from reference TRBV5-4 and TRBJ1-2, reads ETGVTQSPTHLIKTRGQQVTLRCSSQSGHNTVSWYQQALGQGPQFIFQYYREEENGRGNFPPRFSGLQFPNYSSELNVNALELDDSALYLCASSLIGENYGYTFGSGTRLTVV.

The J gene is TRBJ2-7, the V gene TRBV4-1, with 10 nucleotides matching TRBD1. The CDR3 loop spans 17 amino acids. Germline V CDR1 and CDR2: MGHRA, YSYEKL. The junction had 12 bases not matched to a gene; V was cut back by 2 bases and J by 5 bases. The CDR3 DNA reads TGCGCCAGCAGCCAACTAGGGGGGGTTGGGACAGGGGACGAGCAGTACTTC. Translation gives CASSQLGGVGTGDEQYF.

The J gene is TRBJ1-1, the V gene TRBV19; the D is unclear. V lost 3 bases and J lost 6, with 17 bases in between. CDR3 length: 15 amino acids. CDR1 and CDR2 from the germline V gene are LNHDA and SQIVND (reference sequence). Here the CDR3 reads CASSIGEYRGSEAFF. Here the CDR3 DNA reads TGTGCCAGTAGTATTGGGGAGTACCGAGGATCTGAAGCTTTCTTT.

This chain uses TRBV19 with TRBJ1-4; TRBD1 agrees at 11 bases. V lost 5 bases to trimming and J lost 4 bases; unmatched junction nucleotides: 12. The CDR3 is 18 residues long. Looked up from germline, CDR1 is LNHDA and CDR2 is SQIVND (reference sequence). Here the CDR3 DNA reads TGTGCCAGTAGTTCCCGAGGGACAGGGGGGTCAAGTAATGAAAAACTGTTTTTT. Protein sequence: CASSSRGTGGSSNEKLFF.

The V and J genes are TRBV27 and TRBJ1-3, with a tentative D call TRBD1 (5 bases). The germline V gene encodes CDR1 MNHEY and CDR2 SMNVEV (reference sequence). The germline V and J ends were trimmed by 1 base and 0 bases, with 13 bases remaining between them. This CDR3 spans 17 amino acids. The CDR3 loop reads CASSLYGGVHSGNTIYF. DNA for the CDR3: TGTGCCAGCAGTTTATATGGGGGGGTACACTCTGGAAACACCATATATTTT.

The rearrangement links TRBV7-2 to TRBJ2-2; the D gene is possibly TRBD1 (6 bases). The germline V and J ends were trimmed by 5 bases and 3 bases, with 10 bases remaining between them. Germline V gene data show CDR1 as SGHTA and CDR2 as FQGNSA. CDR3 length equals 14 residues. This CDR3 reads CASSPRGHTGELFF. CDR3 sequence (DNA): TGTGCCAGCAGCCCCAGGGGACACACCGGGGAGCTGTTTTTT.

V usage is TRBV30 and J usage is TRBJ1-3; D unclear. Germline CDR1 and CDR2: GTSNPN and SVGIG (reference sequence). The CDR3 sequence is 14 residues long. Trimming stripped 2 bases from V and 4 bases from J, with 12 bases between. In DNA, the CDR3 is TGTGCCTGGAGTAGTGGCTTGGAGGGAAACACCATATATTTT. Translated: CAWSSGLEGNTIYF.

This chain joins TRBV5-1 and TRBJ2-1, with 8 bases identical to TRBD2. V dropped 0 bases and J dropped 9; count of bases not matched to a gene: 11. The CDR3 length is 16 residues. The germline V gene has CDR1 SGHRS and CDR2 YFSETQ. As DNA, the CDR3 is TGCGCCAGCAGCTTGGAAGGACTAGCCAACTGGGGTGAGCAGTTCTTC. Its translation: CASSLEGLANWGEQFF.